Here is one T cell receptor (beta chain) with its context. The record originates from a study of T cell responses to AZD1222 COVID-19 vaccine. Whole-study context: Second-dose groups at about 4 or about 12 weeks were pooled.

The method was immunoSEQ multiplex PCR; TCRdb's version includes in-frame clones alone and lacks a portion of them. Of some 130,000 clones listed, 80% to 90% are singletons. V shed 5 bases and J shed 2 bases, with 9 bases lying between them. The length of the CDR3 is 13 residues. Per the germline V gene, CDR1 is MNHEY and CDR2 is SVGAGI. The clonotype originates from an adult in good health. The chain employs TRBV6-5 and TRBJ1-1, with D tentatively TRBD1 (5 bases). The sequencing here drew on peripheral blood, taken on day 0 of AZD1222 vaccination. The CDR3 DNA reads TGTGCCAGCAGTCCGGGACGCAACACTGAAGCTTTCTTT. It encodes CASSPGRNTEAFF.